This T cell receptor beta chain originates from a study of T-cell reconstitution after alpha-beta-depleted transplantation in children (dated by TCRdb to 2015 to 2016). A note on the overall study: T-cell immune reconstitution after TCRalphabeta/CD19-depleted allogeneic hematopoietic cell transplantation in children was quantitatively tracked in the study by means of TCR repertoire profiling.

The investigation overall reported the following: Apparently early alphabetaT-cell count recovery about two months after transplant reportedly relied on only several hundred rapidly expanded clones derived from non-depleted graft cells. In some patients, high TCRbeta diversity at day 60 was attributed to recipient T cells and intrathymic progenitors that had survived conditioning. The frequencies of hyperexpanded clones fell over the following months, and after one year, T-cell counts and TCRbeta diversity were mostly attributed to newly produced T cells.

From the cysteine up to the phenylalanine, the CDR3 has a length of 15 residues. The CDR3 DNA has 45 bases and is translated from base 1. The germline V gene sets CDR1 to SGHTA and CDR2 to FQGTGA. V ends up 0 bases short and J 7 bases short, with an unmatched junction base count of 6. Read against the paper, the sample's treatment or condition label means: allogeneic hematopoietic cell transplantation with graft depleted of TCRalphabeta T cells and CD19 B cells. The children who served as transplant recipients had been given grafts of TCRalphabeta/CD19-depleted allogeneic hematopoietic cells. The library was produced with PCR. Sequenced on an Illumina HiSeq 2500. Molecular barcoding was employed in the preparation of TCR libraries, with unique molecular identifiers being used to normalize TCRbeta repertoire quantification. Through fastp at Q25 and MiXCR, TCRdb rebuilt clones from the public reads, retaining in-frame beta chains. Records with the same CDR3 protein are collapsed into one entry carrying the most frequent genes and DNA. The table for this sample lists 440,000 or so distinct CDR3 sequences; around two fifths of them were counted only once. Around a quarter of the sample goes to the ten largest clones.

Details on this clonotype: Its antigen remains undetermined. Per-base qualities were not stored, and no clone one base away is much larger.

This chain joins TRBV7-3 to TRBJ2-7, and TRBD1 aligns with 10 junction nucleotides. The material sequenced was PBMCs, taken before TCRalphabeta/CD19-depleted stem cell transplant. This clonotype was sampled from a girl aged 2 to 9 with aplastic anemia, due to receive a stem cell transplant. The CDR3 here reads CASSLTGTGADEQYF. The DNA reads as follows: TGTGCCAGCAGCTTAACTGGGACAGGGGCGGATGAGCAGTACTTC. The full variable domain, completed from the reference TRBV7-3 and TRBJ2-7 proteins outside the CDR3, reads GAGVSQTPSNKVTEKGKYVELRCDPISGHTALYWYRQSLGQGPEFLIYFQGTGAADDSGLPNDRFFAVRPEGSVSTLKIQRTERGDSAVYLCASSLTGTGADEQYFGPGTRLTVT.